This TCR beta chain was recovered during a study of beta chain features in type 1 diabetes. On this clone itself: As yet, its antigen is unknown.

Reverse transcribing all isolated RNA meant expressed TCRB transcripts were sequenced. Sequenced by immunoSEQ multiplex PCR; TCRdb stores in-frame clones only, minus some. Of under 400,000 clones listed, 10% to 15% are singletons. Study-wide results and caveats: Whether TCRB rearrangement is influenced by HLA type was left unresolved in this analysis. Moderate but significant shortening of TCRB CDR3s was recorded in all four CD4+ subsets from Type 1 diabetes patients.

This CDR3 is 16 amino acids long. Germline trimming cut 4 bases from V and 4 bases from J; bases unmatched to any gene: 11. The germline V gene encodes CDR1 SQVTM and CDR2 ANQGSEA. This sequence joins TRBV29-1 and TRBJ2-5; the match to TRBD2 covers 11 bases. Sequenced sample: naive CD4+ T cells from blood. The sequence came from a woman aged 18-30 years with type 1 diabetes. CDR3 sequence reads: CSVGGASGGYGETQYF. The CDR3 coding sequence is TGCAGCGTTGGGGGGGCTAGCGGGGGGTACGGAGAGACCCAGTACTTC.